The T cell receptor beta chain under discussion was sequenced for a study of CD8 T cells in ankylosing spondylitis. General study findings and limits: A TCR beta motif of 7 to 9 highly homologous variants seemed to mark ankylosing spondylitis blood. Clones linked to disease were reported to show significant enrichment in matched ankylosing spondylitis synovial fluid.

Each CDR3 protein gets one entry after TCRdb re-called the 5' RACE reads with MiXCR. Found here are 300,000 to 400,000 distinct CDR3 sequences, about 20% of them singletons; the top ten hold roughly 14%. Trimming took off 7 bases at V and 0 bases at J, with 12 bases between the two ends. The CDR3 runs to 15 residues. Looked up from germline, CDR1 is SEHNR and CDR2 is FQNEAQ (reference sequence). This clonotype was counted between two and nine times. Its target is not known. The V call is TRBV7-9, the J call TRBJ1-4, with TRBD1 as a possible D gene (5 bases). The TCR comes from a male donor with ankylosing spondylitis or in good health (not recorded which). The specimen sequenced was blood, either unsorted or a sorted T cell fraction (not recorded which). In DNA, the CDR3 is TGTGCCAGCACCAACGGGGGGGCAACTAATGAAAAACTGTTTTTT. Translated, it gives CASTNGGATNEKLFF.